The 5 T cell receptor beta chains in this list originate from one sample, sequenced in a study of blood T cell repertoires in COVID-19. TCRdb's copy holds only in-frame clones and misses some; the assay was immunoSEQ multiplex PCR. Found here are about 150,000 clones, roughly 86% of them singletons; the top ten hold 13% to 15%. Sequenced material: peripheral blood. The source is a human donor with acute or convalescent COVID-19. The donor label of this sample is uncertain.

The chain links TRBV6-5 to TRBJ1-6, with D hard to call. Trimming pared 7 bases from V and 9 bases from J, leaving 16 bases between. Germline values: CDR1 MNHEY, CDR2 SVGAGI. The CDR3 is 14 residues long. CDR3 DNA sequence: TGTGCCAGCACTCCGGGCAGGAGCGGTTCACCCCTCCACTTT. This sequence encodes CASTPGRSGSPLHF.

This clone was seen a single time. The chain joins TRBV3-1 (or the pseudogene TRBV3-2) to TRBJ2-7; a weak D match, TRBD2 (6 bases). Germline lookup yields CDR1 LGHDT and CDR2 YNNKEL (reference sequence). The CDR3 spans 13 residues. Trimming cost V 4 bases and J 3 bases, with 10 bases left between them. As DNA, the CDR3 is TGTGCCAGCAGCCTCTTCGGGGGCTACGAGCAGTACTTC. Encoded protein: CASSLFGGYEQYF.

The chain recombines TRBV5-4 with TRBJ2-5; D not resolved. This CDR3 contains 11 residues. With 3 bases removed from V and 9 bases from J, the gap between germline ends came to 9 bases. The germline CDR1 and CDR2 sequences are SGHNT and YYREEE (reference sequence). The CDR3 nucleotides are TGTGCCAGCAGCTCAGATCAGGCCCAGTACTTC. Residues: CASSSDQAQYF.

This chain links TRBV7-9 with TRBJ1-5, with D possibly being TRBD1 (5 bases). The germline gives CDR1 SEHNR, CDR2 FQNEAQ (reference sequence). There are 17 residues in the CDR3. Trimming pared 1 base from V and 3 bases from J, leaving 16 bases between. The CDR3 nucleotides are TGTGCCAGCAGCTTAGGTTTGGGGGGAGGGAACAATCAGCCCCAGCATTTT. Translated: CASSLGLGGGNNQPQHF.

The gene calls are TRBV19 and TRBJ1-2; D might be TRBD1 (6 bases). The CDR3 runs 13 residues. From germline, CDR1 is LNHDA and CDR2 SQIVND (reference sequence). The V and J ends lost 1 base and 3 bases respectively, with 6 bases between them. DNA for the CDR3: TGTGCCAGTAGTATAGGGACAGACTATGGCTACACCTTC. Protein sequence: CASSIGTDYGYTF.